This TCR beta chain was found in a study of T cells in Graves' hyperthyroidism and ophthalmopathy. General study findings and limits: Blood also contained most expanded thyroid clonotypes above 0.001.

Germline values: CDR1 PRHDT, CDR2 FYEKMQ (reference sequence). The V and J ends lost 5 bases and 5 bases respectively, with 7 bases between them. The CDR3 runs 12 residues. This clonotype was seen many times. Its antigen is as yet unknown. TCR beta CDR3 sequences were amplified from RNA transcripts. The study used the HTBI primer set for a first-round RT-PCR of the TCR CDR3. A single record per CDR3 protein comes from TCRdb applying MiXCR to the multiplex PCR reads. This sample yields 600,000 to 850,000 distinct CDR3 sequences, of which roughly a sixth are seen a single time; over 15% belongs to the top ten. Uncontrolled infection, other autoimmune disease, pregnancy or lactation led to exclusion. Clinical symptoms, serum thyroxine and TRAb, thyroid ultrasound and orbital computed tomography together formed the diagnostic basis. The sample, blood from the first hyperthyroidism diagnosis, precedes any ophthalmopathy symptoms.

Sequencing was carried out using blood. The rearrangement joins TRBV13 to TRBJ2-1, with D uncertain. The origin of this receptor is a woman aged 50 to 60 with Graves' hyperthyroidism that later progressed to Graves' ophthalmopathy. This CDR3 reads CASSHRNNEQFF. In nucleotides, the CDR3 is TGTGCCAGCAGCCACCGGAACAATGAGCAGTTCTTC. Complete variable domain (other parts from reference TRBV13 and TRBJ2-1): AAGVIQSPRHLIKEKRETATLKCYPIPRHDTVYWYQQGPGQDPQFLISFYEKMQSDKGSIPDRFSAQQFSDYHSELNMSSLELGDSALYFCASSHRNNEQFFGPGTRLTVL.